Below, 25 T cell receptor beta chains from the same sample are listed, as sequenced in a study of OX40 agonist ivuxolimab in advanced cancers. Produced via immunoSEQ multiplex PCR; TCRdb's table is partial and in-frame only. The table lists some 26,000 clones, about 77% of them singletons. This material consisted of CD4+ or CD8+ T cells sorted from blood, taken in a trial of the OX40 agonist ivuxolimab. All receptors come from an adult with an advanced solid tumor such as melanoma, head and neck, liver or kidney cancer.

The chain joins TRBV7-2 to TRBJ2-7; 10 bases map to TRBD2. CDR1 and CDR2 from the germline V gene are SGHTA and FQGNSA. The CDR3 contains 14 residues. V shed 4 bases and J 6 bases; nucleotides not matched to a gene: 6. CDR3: CASSSGLATAEQYF. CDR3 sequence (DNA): TGTGCCAGCAGCTCGGGACTAGCGACAGCCGAGCAGTACTTC. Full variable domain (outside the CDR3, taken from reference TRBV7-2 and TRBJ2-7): GAGVSQSPSNKVTEKGKDVELRCDPISGHTALYWYRQSLGQGLEFLIYFQGNSAPDKSGLPSDRFSAERTGGSVSTLTIQRTQQEDSAVYLCASSSGLATAEQYFGPGTRLTVT.

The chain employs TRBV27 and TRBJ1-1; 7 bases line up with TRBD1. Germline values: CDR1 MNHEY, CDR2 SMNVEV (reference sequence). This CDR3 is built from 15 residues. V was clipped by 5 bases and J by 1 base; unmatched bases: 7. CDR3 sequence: CASSPRQGSNTEAFF. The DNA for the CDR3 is TGTGCCAGCAGTCCACGACAGGGTTCGAACACTGAAGCTTTCTTT.

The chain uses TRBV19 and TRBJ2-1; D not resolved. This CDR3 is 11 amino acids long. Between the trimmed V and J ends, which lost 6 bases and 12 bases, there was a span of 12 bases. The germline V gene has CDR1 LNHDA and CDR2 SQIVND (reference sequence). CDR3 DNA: TGTGCCAGTAGCCAAGGTGTGGTGCAGTTCTTC. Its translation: CASSQGVVQFF. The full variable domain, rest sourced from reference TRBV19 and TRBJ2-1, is DGGITQSPKYLFRKEGQNVTLSCEQNLNHDAMYWYRQDPGQGLRLIYYSQIVNDFQKGDIAEGYSVSREKKESFPLTVTSAQKNPTAFYLCASSQGVVQFFGPGTRLTVL.

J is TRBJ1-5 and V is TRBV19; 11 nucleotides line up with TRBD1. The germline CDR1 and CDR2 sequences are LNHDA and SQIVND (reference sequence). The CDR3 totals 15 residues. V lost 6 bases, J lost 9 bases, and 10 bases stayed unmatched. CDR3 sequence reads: CASRSGTGGGRPQHF. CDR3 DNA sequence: TGTGCCAGTAGATCCGGGACAGGGGGAGGCCGGCCCCAGCATTTT.

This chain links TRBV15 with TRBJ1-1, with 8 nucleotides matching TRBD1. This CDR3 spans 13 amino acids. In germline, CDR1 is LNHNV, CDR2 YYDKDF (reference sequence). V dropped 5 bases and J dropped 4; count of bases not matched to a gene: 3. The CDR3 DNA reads TGTGCCACCAGCCACAGGGGGAGCACTGAAGCTTTCTTT. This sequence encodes CATSHRGSTEAFF.

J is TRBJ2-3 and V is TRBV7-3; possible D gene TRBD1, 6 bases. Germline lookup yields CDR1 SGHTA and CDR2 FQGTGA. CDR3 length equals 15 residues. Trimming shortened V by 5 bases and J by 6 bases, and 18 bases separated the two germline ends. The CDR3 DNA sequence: TGTGCCAGCAGCCCTGGACAGCTGGGCATGGATACGCAGTATTTT. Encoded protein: CASSPGQLGMDTQYF.

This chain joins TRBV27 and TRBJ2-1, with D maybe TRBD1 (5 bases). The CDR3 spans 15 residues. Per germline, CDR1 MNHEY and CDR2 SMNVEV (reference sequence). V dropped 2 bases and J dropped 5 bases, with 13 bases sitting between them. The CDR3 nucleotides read TGTGCCAGCAGTTTAGATACAGGTTTCAACAATGAGCAGTTCTTC. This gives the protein CASSLDTGFNNEQFF.

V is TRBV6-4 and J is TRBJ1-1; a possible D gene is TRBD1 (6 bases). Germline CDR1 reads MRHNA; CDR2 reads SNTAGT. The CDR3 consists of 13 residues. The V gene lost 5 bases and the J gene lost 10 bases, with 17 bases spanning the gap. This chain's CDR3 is CASSPGGVGGAFF. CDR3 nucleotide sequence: TGTGCCAGCAGTCCTGGGGGCGTCGGGGGAGCTTTCTTT.

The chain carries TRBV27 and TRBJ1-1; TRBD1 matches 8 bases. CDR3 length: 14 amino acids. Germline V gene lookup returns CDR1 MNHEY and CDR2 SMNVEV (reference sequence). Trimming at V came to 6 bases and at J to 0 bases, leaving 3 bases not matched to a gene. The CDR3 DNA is TGTGCCAGCAGACGGACAGGGCTGAACACTGAAGCTTTCTTT. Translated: CASRRTGLNTEAFF.

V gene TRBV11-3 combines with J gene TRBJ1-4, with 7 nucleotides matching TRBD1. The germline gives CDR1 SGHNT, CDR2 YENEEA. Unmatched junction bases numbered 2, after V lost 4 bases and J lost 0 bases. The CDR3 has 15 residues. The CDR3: CASSWDSPTNEKLFF. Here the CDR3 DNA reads TGTGCCAGCAGCTGGGACAGCCCAACTAATGAAAAACTGTTTTTT.

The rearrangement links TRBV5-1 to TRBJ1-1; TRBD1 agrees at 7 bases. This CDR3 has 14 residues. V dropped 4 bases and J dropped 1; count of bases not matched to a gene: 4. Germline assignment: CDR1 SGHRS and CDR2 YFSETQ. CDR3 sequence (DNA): TGCGCCAGCAGCGGGGGACAGAAGAACACTGAAGCTTTCTTT. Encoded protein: CASSGGQKNTEAFF. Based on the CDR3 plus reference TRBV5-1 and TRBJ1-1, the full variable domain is KAGVTQTPRYLIKTRGQQVTLSCSPISGHRSVSWYQQTPGQGLQFLFEYFSETQRNKGNFPGRFSGRQFSNSRSEMNVSTLELGDSALYLCASSGGQKNTEAFFGQGTRLTVV.

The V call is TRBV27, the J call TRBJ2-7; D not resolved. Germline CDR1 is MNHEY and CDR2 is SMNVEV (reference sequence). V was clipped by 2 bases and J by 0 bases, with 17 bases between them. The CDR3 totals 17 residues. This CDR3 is CASSLTAAFRASYEQYF. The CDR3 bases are TGTGCCAGCAGTTTAACTGCGGCCTTTAGGGCCTCCTACGAGCAGTACTTC.

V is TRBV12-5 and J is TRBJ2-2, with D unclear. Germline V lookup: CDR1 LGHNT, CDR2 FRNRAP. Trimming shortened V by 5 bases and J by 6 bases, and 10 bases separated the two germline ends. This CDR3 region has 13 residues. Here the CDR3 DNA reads TGTGCTAGTGGTCCCCCCGGCTCCGGGGAGCTGTTTTTT. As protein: CASGPPGSGELFF.

The CDR3: CASTFAGSSYNSPLHF. In DNA form, the CDR3 reads TGTGCCAGCACATTTGCGGGGAGCTCCTATAATTCACCCCTCCACTTT. The chain is built from TRBV28 and TRBJ1-6, with D unclear. The V end lost 7 bases, the J end lost 0 bases, and 13 bases lay between the germline ends. Germline V gene lookup returns CDR1 MDHEN and CDR2 SYDVKM. This CDR3 region has 16 residues.

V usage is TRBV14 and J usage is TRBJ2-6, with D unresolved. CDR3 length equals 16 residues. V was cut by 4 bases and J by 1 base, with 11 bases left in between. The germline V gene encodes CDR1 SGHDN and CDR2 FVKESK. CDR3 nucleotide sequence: TGTGCCAGCAGCCCGAGTTTGGGATCTGGGGCCAACGTCCTGACTTTC. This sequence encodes CASSPSLGSGANVLTF.

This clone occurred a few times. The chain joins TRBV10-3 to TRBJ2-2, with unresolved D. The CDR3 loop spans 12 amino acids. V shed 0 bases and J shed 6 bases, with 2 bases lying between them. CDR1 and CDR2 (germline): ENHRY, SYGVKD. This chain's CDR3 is CAISESAGELFF. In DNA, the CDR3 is TGTGCCATCAGTGAGTCAGCCGGGGAGCTGTTTTTT.

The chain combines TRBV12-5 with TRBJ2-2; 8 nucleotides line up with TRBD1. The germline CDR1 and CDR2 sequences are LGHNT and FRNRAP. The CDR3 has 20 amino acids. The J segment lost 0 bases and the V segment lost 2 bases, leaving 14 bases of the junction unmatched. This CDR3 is CASGLKDRDLVNANTGELFF. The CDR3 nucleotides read TGTGCTAGTGGTTTGAAGGACAGGGACTTAGTTAACGCGAACACCGGGGAGCTGTTTTTT.

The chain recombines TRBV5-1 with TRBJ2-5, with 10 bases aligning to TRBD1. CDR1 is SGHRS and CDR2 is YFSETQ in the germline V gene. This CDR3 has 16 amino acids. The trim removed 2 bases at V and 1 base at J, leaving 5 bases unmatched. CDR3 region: CASSFRGTGVQETQYF. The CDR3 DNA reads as TGCGCCAGCAGCTTTAGAGGGACAGGGGTCCAAGAGACCCAGTACTTC. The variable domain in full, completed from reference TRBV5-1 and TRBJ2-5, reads KAGVTQTPRYLIKTRGQQVTLSCSPISGHRSVSWYQQTPGQGLQFLFEYFSETQRNKGNFPGRFSGRQFSNSRSEMNVSTLELGDSALYLCASSFRGTGVQETQYFGPGTRLLVL.

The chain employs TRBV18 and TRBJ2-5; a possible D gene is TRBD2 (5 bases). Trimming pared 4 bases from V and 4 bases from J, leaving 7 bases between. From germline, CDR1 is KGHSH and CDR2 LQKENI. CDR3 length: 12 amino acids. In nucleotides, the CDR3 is TGTGCCAGCTCACAAGCGGTAGAGACCCAGTACTTC. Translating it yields CASSQAVETQYF.

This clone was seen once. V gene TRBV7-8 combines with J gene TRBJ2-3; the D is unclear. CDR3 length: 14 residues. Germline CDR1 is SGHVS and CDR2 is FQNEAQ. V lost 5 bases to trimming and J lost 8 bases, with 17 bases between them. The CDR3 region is CASSQRTASATQYF. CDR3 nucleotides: TGTGCCAGCAGCCAGCGTACCGCGTCTGCTACGCAGTATTTT.

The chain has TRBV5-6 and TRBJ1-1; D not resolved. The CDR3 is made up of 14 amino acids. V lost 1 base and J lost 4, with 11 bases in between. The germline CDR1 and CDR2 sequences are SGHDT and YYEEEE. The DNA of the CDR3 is TGTGCCAGCAGCTTGTGGGTTGTAGGCACTGAAGCTTTCTTT. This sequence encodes CASSLWVVGTEAFF.

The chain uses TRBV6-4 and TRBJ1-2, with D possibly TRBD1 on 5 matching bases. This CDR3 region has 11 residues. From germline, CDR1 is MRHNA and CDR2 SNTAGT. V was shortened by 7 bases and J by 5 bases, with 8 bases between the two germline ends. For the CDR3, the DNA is TGTGCCAGCACGGAGGGGTATGGCTACACCTTC. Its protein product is CASTEGYGYTF.

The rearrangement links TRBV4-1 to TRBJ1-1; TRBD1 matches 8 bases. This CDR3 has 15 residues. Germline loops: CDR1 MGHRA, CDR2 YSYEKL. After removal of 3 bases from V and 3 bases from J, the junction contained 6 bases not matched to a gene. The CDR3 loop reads CASSQRTGRDTEAFF. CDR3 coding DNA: TGCGCCAGCAGCCAGAGGACAGGGAGGGACACTGAAGCTTTCTTT.

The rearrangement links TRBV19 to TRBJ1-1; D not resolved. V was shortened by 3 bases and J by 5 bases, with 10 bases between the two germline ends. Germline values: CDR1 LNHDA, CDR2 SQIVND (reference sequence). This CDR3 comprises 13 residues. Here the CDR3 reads CASSIESGTEAFF. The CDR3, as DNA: TGTGCCAGTAGTATCGAAAGCGGTACTGAAGCTTTCTTT.

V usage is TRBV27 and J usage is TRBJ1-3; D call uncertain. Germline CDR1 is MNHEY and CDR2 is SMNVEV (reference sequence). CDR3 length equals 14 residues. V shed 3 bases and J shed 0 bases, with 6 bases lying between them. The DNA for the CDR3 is TGTGCCAGCAGTTTCTCGCGCTCTGGAAACACCATATATTTT. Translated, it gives CASSFSRSGNTIYF.